The rows below give T cell receptor beta chains drawn from one sample of a study of cytomegalovirus exposure and HLA in healthy donors. Method: immunoSEQ multiplex PCR; TCRdb's copy keeps in-frame clones and lacks some. The sample consists of about 82,000 clones, over 65% of them appearing once. Source material: PBMCs. All receptors derive from a man between 50 and 59 years old in good health and CMV-seronegative. Each CDR3 is given with its conserved first and last residue. D genes are given only for firm matches. Clone size is not always given. Where it is, it says once, few, many or a class for expanded clones.

>TRBD1|-|TRBJ2-7|14|TRBV9
TGTGCCAGCAACAAAGATGGGACAGGATACGAGCAGTACTTC
CASNKDGTGYEQYF
>-|-|TRBJ2-5|17|TRBV2
TGTGCCAGCAGTGAAGGGAGTGGCGGGGCCACGCGGGAGACCCAGTACTTC
CASSEGSGGATRETQYF
>TRBD2|-|TRBJ2-1|14|TRBV10-3
TGTGCCATCAAAGGGACTAGCGGGGGATATGAGCAGTTCTTC
CAIKGTSGGYEQFF
>-|few|TRBJ1-3|16|TRBV11-2
TGTGCCAGCAGCCCCTCCGACAGGCTCTCTGGAAACACCATATATTTT
CASSPSDRLSGNTIYF
>-|-|TRBJ1-1|13|TRBV6-5
TGTGCCAGCAGTTACGGCCGGGAGACTGAAGCTTTCTTT
CASSYGRETEAFF
>-|-|TRBJ2-1|15|TRBV27
TGTGCCAGCAGCTACTCGGGGGGCGGCTACAATGAGCAGTTCTTC
CASSYSGGGYNEQFF
>TRBD1|-|TRBJ1-3|17|TRBV9
TGTGCCAGCAGCTCCGGGACAGGGATTCGTTCTGGAAACACCATATATTTT
CASSSGTGIRSGNTIYF
>TRBD1|-|TRBJ2-3|14|TRBV11-3
TGTGCCAGCAGCCCGGGACAGGGGACAGATACGCAGTATTTT
CASSPGQGTDTQYF
>-|few|TRBJ1-3|18|TRBV4-3
TGCGCCAGCAGCCAAACCCCGACAGTTCTCCTCTCTGGAAACACCATATATTTT
CASSQTPTVLLSGNTIYF
>-|-|TRBJ2-5|11|TRBV2
TGTGCCAGCAACGGGGGGCTAGCCCAGTACTTC
CASNGGLAQYF
>TRBD2|-|TRBJ2-1|13|TRBV15
TGTGCCACCAGACTAGCGGGGATCAATGAGCAGTTCTTC
CATRLAGINEQFF
>TRBD1|-|TRBJ1-1|16|TRBV18
TGTGCCAGCTCACCAGTGACAGGGGCGATGAACACTGAAGCTTTCTTT
CASSPVTGAMNTEAFF
>-|-|TRBJ1-1|12|TRBV7-2
TGTGCCAGCAGCCTGACAAGGAATGAAGCTTTCTTT
CASSLTRNEAFF
>TRBD1|-|TRBJ1-1|13|TRBV7-3
TGTGCCAGCAGCTCTCGACAGGGTGGTGAAGCTTTCTTT
CASSSRQGGEAFF
>-|once|TRBJ2-3|14|TRBV7-2
TGTGCCAGCAGTAGTGGTTATAGCACAGATACGCAGTATTTT
CASSSGYSTDTQYF
>TRBD2|-|TRBJ2-2|17|TRBV5-1
TGCGCCAGCAGCTTACTAGCGGGGGGACTAAACACCGGGGAGCTGTTTTTT
CASSLLAGGLNTGELFF
>TRBD1|-|TRBJ1-6|12|TRBV9
TGTGCCAGCAGCCAGGGGGATTCACCCCTCCACTTT
CASSQGDSPLHF
>-|-|TRBJ2-5|13|TRBV27
TGTGCCAGCAGTCAGGGATGGGTAGGGACCCAGTACTTC
CASSQGWVGTQYF
>-|-|TRBJ1-1|14|TRBV7-2
TGTGCCAGCAGCCCCGGAGGGATGAACACTGAAGCTTTCTTT
CASSPGGMNTEAFF
>TRBD1|-|TRBJ1-2|15|TRBV7-9
TGTGCCAGCAGCTTAGGGTGGACAGGGTCCCCGGAGGAGACCTTC
CASSLGWTGSPEETF
>-|-|TRBJ1-3|17|TRBV9
TGTGCCAGCAGCGTAAGTCAAGGGAGGAACTCTGGAAACACCATATATTTT
CASSVSQGRNSGNTIYF
>TRBD2|-|TRBJ2-3|16|TRBV5-1
TGCGCCAGCAGCCTGACTAGCGGGATCTGGACAGATACGCAGTATTTT
CASSLTSGIWTDTQYF
>TRBD1|-|TRBJ1-4|15|TRBV19
TGTGCCAGTACCGGGAACGACAGGGGTAATGAAAAACTGTTTTTT
CASTGNDRGNEKLFF
>-|-|TRBJ2-3|19|TRBV9
TGTGCCAGCAGCGTACTAGGGGGCGGACTTGCGGGGGGTTCTGATACGCAGTATTTT
CASSVLGGGLAGGSDTQYF